The subject of this entry is one TCR beta chain. Antigen unknown. This entry comes from a study of CD8 T cells in ankylosing spondylitis. MiXCR, applied by TCRdb to the 5' RACE reads, yields one record per CDR3 protein. The table has about 390,000 distinct CDR3 sequences, 20% to 25% seen once. The CDR3 spans 16 residues. CDR1 and CDR2 (germline): MDHEN, SYDVKM. Trimming took 3 bases from V and 9 from J; bases not matched to a gene: 13. Study-wide points: Made up of eight or nine highly homologous variants, a TCR beta motif appeared characteristic of ankylosing spondylitis blood.

The sequence came from a male donor with ankylosing spondylitis. Sequencing used blood, either unsorted or a sorted T cell fraction (not recorded which). This chain joins TRBV28 and TRBJ2-1; 8 bases map to TRBD2. The CDR3 DNA follows: TGTGCCAGCAGTTTTCCTTCCGGGAGGGCTGGTGGTGAGCAGTTCTTC. Translated, it gives CASSFPSGRAGGEQFF.